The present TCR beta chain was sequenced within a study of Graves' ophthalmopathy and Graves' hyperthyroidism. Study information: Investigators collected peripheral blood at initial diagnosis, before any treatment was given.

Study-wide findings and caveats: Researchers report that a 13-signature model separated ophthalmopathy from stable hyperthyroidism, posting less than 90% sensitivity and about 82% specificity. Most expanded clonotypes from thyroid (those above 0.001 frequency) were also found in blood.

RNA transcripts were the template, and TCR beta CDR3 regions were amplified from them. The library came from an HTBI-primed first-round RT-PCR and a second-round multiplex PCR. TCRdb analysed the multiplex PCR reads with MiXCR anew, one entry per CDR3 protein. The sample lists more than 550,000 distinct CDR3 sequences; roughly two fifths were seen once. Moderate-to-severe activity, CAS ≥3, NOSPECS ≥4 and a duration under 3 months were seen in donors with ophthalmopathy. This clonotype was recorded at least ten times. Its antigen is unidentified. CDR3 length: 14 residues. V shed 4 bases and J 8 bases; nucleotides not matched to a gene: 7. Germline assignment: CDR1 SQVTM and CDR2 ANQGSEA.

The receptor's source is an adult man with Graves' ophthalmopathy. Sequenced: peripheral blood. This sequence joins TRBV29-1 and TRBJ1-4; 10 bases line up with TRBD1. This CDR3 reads CSVAGGTGVEKLFF. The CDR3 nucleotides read TGCAGCGTTGCGGGGGGGACAGGGGTCGAAAAACTGTTTTTT.